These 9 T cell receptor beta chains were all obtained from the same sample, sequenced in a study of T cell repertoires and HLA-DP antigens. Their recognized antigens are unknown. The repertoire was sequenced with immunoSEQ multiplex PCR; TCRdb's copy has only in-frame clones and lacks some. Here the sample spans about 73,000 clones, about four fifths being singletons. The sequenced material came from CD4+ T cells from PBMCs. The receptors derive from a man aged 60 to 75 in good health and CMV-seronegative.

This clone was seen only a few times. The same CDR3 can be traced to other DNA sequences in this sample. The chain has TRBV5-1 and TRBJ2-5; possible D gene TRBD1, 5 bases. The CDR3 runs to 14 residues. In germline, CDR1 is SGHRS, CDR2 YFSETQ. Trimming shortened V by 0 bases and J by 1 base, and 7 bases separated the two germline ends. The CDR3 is CASSLGQGQETQYF. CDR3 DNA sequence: TGCGCCAGCAGCTTGGGGCAGGGCCAAGAGACCCAGTACTTC.

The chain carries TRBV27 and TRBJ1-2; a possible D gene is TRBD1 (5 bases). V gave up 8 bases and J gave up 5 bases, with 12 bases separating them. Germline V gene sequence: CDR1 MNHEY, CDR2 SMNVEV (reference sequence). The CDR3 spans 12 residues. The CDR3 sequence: CASLQWGYGYTF. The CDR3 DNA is TGTGCCAGCCTACAGTGGGGGTATGGCTACACCTTC.

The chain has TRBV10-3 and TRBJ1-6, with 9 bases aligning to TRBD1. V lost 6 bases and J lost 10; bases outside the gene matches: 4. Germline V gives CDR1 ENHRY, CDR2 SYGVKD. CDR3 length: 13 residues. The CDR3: CAIRGTGQSPLHF. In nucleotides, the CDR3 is TGTGCCATCAGAGGGACAGGGCAATCACCCCTCCACTTT.

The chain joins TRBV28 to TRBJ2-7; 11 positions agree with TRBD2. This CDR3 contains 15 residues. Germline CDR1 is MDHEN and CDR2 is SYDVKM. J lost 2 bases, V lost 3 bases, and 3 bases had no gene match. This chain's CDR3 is CASSLTSGVTYEQYF. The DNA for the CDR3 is TGTGCCAGCAGTTTGACTAGCGGGGTAACCTACGAGCAGTACTTC. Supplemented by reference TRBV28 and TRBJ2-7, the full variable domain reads DVKVTQSSRYLVKRTGEKVFLECVQDMDHENMFWYRQDPGLGLRLIYFSYDVKMKEKGDIPEGYSVSREKKERFSLILESASTNQTSMYLCASSLTSGVTYEQYFGPGTRLTVT.

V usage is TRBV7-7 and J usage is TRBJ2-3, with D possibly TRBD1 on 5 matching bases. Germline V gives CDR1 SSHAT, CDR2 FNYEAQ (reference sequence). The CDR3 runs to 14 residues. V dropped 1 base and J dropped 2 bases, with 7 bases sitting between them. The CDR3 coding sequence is TGTGCCAGCAGCTTAGGGGGCGCCACAGATACGCAGTATTTT. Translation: CASSLGGATDTQYF. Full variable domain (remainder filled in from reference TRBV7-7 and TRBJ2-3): GAGVSQSPRYKVTKRGQDVTLRCDPISSHATLYWYQQALGQGPEFLTYFNYEAQPDKSGLPSDRFSAERPEGSISTLTIQRTEQRDSAMYRCASSLGGATDTQYFGPGTRLTVL.

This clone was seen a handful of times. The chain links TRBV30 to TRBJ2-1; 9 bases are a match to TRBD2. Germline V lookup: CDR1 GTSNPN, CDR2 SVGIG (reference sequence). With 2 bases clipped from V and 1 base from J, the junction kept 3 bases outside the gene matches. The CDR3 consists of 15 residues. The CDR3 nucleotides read TGTGCCTGGAGTAGGGCGGGGGGGTCCTACAATGAGCAGTTCTTC. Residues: CAWSRAGGSYNEQFF.

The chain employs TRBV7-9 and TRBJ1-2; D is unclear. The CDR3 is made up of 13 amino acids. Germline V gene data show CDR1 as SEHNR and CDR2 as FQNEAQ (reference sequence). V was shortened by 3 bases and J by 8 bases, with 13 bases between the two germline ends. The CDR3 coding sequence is TGTGCCAGCAGCTTTGGAACCCCGGGGGGCTACACCTTC. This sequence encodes CASSFGTPGGYTF.

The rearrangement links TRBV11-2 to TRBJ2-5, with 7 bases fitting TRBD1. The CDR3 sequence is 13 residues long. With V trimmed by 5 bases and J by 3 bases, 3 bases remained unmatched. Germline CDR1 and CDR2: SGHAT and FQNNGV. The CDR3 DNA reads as TGTGCCAGCAGCGAACAGGGGAAAGAGACCCAGTACTTC. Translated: CASSEQGKETQYF.

Written as DNA, the CDR3 is TGTGCCAGTAGTAATCCGCCCCTGGAGACCCAGCATTTT. It yields the protein CASSNPPLETQHF. The chain combines TRBV19 with TRBJ1-5, with unresolved D. Trimming removed 4 bases from V and 11 bases from J, with 15 bases in between. CDR1 and CDR2 (germline): LNHDA, SQIVND (reference sequence). This CDR3 has 13 residues.